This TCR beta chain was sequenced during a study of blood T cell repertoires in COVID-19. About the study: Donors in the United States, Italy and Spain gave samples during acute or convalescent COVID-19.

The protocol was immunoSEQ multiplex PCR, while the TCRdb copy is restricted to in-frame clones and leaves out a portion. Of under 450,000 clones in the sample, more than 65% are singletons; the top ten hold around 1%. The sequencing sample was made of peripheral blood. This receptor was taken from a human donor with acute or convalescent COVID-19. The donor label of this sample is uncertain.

Here the CDR3 reads CASSPTSLNYGYTF. In nucleotides, the CDR3 is TGTGCCAGCTCACCCACAAGTCTTAACTATGGCTACACCTTC. The chain joins TRBV18 to TRBJ1-2; D is unresolved. The CDR3 is 14 amino acids. V lost 3 bases to trimming and J lost 1 base, with 9 bases between them. Germline CDR1 and CDR2: KGHSH and LQKENI.